Following are 21 T cell receptor beta chains from one sample sequenced in a study of blood T cell repertoires in COVID-19 (TCRdb year 2020). Library generation was performed with the immunoSEQ multiplex PCR assay. Not all clones reach the TCRdb copy of this immuneACCESS table, which keeps in-frame sequences only. Checked studies attribute under half of the gap to unresolved V genes and leave the rest unexplained. This sample gives 15,000 to 20,000 clones in total; approximately 80% of them show up just once. Roughly 30% of the sample is taken by the ten largest. Sequencing was performed on peripheral blood. These receptors were obtained from a woman aged 70-85 years with active COVID-19.

The V gene is TRBV5-1, the J gene TRBJ2-1, with D possibly being TRBD2 (6 bases). The germline V gene encodes CDR1 SGHRS and CDR2 YFSETQ. V was trimmed by 4 bases and J by 9 bases, leaving 17 bases between them. The CDR3 is 14 amino acids. The CDR3 loop reads CASSPAGSLAEQFF. CDR3 nucleotide sequence: TGCGCCAGCAGCCCGGCCGGGAGTCTTGCTGAGCAGTTCTTC.

This clone is deemed medium-sized. The CDR3 sequence: CASSPPGVLSPLHF. DNA for the CDR3: TGTGCCAGCAGCCCGCCGGGGGTACTCTCACCCCTCCACTTT. This sequence joins TRBV4-2 and TRBJ1-6, with D possibly matching TRBD1 (5 bases). The CDR3 runs to 14 residues. CDR1 is LGHNA and CDR2 is YNFKEQ in the germline V gene. Trimming pared 4 bases from V and 10 bases from J, leaving 14 bases between.

The chain couples TRBV19 to TRBJ2-3; 8 bases are a match to TRBD2. From germline, CDR1 is LNHDA and CDR2 SQIVND (reference sequence). The V gene end was trimmed by 3 bases and the J gene end by 7 bases; junction bases not matched to a gene: 15. There are 17 residues in the CDR3. CDR3 residues: CASSIPPTGRAENTQYF. The CDR3 DNA reads TGTGCCAGTAGTATCCCCCCTACCGGGAGGGCCGAAAATACGCAGTATTTT.

The chain combines TRBV7-2 with TRBJ2-7; D perhaps matches TRBD2 (5 bases). With 3 bases removed from V and 4 bases from J, the gap between germline ends came to 13 bases. Per germline, CDR1 SGHTA and CDR2 FQGNSA. The CDR3 consists of 14 residues. The CDR3 sequence: CASSLLRVSYEQYF. The CDR3 DNA sequence: TGTGCCAGCAGCTTGTTGCGGGTCTCATACGAGCAGTACTTC.

The chain recombines TRBV5-5 with TRBJ2-5, with TRBD2 matching 11 bases. The V and J ends lost 1 base and 4 bases, in that order; junction bases with no gene match: 9. The CDR3 covers 17 residues. Germline CDR1 is SGHKS and CDR2 is YYEKEE (reference sequence). CDR3 amino acids: CASSLTLAGGLGETQYF. The CDR3 coding sequence is TGTGCCAGCAGCTTGACTCTAGCGGGAGGCCTGGGAGAGACCCAGTACTTC.

This rearrangement joins TRBV5-6 to TRBJ2-7, with a possible D match to TRBD2 (6 bases). Trimming cost V 0 bases and J 4 bases, with 17 bases left between them. The CDR3 is made up of 16 amino acids. In germline, CDR1 is SGHDT, CDR2 YYEEEE. CDR3 amino acids: CASSLGQRLEKYEQYF. CDR3 in DNA: TGTGCCAGCAGCTTGGGACAGAGACTAGAGAAGTACGAGCAGTACTTC.

This clone was recorded once. The DNA of the CDR3 is TGTGCCACCAGGGGGCTCGGAGAGACCCAGTACTTC. Translating it yields CATRGLGETQYF. The chain carries TRBV7-9 and TRBJ2-5, with TRBD1 identical over 8 bases. The CDR3 has 12 residues. Germline lookup yields CDR1 SEHNR and CDR2 FQNEAQ (reference sequence). V lost 10 bases to trimming and J lost 4 bases; unmatched junction nucleotides: 5.

J is TRBJ1-3 and V is TRBV15; D call uncertain. Germline CDR1 is LNHNV and CDR2 is YYDKDF (reference sequence). There are 14 residues in the CDR3. The V gene lost 6 bases and the J gene lost 0 bases, with 9 bases spanning the gap. CDR3 residues: CATSLGSSGNTIYF. The DNA of the CDR3 is TGTGCCACCAGTTTGGGGAGCTCTGGAAACACCATATATTTT.

The V and J genes are TRBV7-3 and TRBJ2-1; the D gene is possibly TRBD1 (5 bases). V lost 5 bases and J lost 1, with 18 bases in between. The CDR3 covers 17 residues. CDR1 is SGHTA and CDR2 is FQGTGA in the germline V gene. DNA for the CDR3: TGTGCCAGCAGCCCATCCCTTCGACAGACATCCTACAATGAGCAGTTCTTC. It is translated as CASSPSLRQTSYNEQFF.

This clone appeared once. This sequence joins TRBV7-2 and TRBJ2-3; the match to TRBD2 covers 10 bases. Germline CDR1 SGHTA, CDR2 FQGNSA. This CDR3 is 15 amino acids long. Trimming at V came to 4 bases and at J to 5 bases, leaving 6 bases not matched to a gene. In nucleotides, the CDR3 is TGTGCCAGCAGCTATAGCGGGAGGCCGGGAGATACGCAGTATTTT. This codes for CASSYSGRPGDTQYF. The variable domain in full, with the rest retrieved from reference TRBV7-2 and TRBJ2-3, is GAGVSQSPSNKVTEKGKDVELRCDPISGHTALYWYRQSLGQGLEFLIYFQGNSAPDKSGLPSDRFSAERTGGSVSTLTIQRTQQEDSAVYLCASSYSGRPGDTQYFGPGTRLTVL.

The chain has TRBV27 and TRBJ1-5; D is perhaps TRBD1 (5 bases). The germline gives CDR1 MNHEY, CDR2 SMNVEV (reference sequence). Trimming stripped 5 bases from V and 8 bases from J, with 22 bases between. CDR3 length equals 16 residues. CDR3 nucleotides: TGTGCCAGCAGTCCGGGGGGGTGGAACTCGGGAAAGCCCCAGCATTTT. Protein sequence: CASSPGGWNSGKPQHF.

This clone was observed a few times. The chain carries TRBV2 and TRBJ2-7; D gene uncertain. Trimming took 5 bases from V and 0 from J, leaving 11 bases between them. In germline, CDR1 is SNHLY, CDR2 FYNNEI. CDR3 length: 14 amino acids. CDR3 protein: CASSSGSLSYEQYF. The CDR3 DNA is TGTGCCAGCAGTTCTGGCTCCCTCTCCTACGAGCAGTACTTC.

The gene calls are TRBV5-6 and TRBJ2-3; 12 bases fit TRBD1. CDR1 and CDR2 from the germline V gene are SGHDT and YYEEEE. The J segment lost 5 bases and the V segment lost 4 bases, leaving 8 bases of the junction unmatched. The CDR3 extends over 16 amino acids. The CDR3 sequence is CASSQLGQGAVDTQYF. The CDR3 DNA reads as TGTGCCAGCAGCCAACTGGGACAGGGGGCTGTAGATACGCAGTATTTT.

The chain has TRBV29-1 and TRBJ2-2; tentative D call: TRBD2 (6 bases). CDR1 and CDR2 (germline): SQVTM, ANQGSEA. The CDR3 is made up of 14 amino acids. The germline V and J ends were trimmed by 3 bases and 3 bases, with 11 bases remaining between them. CDR3 protein: CSVEYGGYTGELFF. CDR3 DNA sequence: TGCAGCGTTGAGTACGGGGGATACACCGGGGAGCTGTTTTTT.

By share, this clone ranks as medium-sized. V and J are TRBV6-5 and TRBJ1-2, with 7 bases lining up with TRBD1. The germline CDR1 and CDR2 sequences are MNHEY and SVGAGI. V trimming: 2 bases; J trimming: 11 bases; junction bases outside the gene matches: 5. The CDR3 length is 12 residues. CDR3 in DNA: TGTGCCAGCAGTTACGTAGGGGGCAGTTACACCTTC. It yields the protein CASSYVGGSYTF.

The genes are TRBV11-2 and TRBJ1-3; TRBD1 is a possible D gene (6 bases). CDR3 size: 16 residues. V dropped 1 base and J dropped 2 bases, with 12 bases sitting between them. CDR1 SGHAT and CDR2 FQNNGV come from the germline V gene. CDR3 residues: CASSLVAGATGNTIYF. Here the CDR3 DNA reads TGTGCCAGCAGCTTAGTGGCAGGGGCTACTGGAAACACCATATATTTT.

The chain recombines TRBV5-4 with TRBJ1-2, with TRBD1 matching 7 bases. This CDR3 contains 15 residues. Germline lookup yields CDR1 SGHNT and CDR2 YYREEE (reference sequence). V lost 5 bases to trimming and J lost 0 bases; unmatched junction nucleotides: 7. The CDR3 region has the DNA TGTGCCAGCAGTTTCTATACAGGGGCTAACTATGGCTACACCTTC. Protein product: CASSFYTGANYGYTF.

This rearrangement joins TRBV2 to TRBJ2-7; no clear D gene. Trimming took 7 bases from V and 0 from J, leaving 7 bases between them. Germline CDR1 is SNHLY and CDR2 is FYNNEI. CDR3 length: 12 residues. CDR3 protein: CASKRSSYEQYF. In nucleotides, the CDR3 is TGTGCCAGCAAGAGGAGCTCCTACGAGCAGTACTTC.

This chain uses TRBV7-6 with TRBJ2-7; 9 bases map to TRBD2. The CDR3 consists of 15 residues. The junction had 8 bases not matched to a gene; V was cut back by 5 bases and J by 3 bases. Germline loops: CDR1 SGHVS, CDR2 FNYEAQ. The CDR3 nucleotides read TGTGCCAGCAGCCCCATAGCGGGAGATTACTACGAGCAGTACTTC. This sequence encodes CASSPIAGDYYEQYF.

The rearrangement joins TRBV7-9 to TRBJ1-1, with a possible D match to TRBD1 (5 bases). V gave up 11 bases and J gave up 0 bases, with 22 bases separating them. The CDR3 loop spans 16 amino acids. Germline V CDR1 and CDR2: SEHNR, FQNEAQ (reference sequence). CDR3 nucleotides: TGTGCCGTATACCAGGGTGCCCCGAATATGAACACTGAAGCTTTCTTT. It codes for CAVYQGAPNMNTEAFF.

The gene calls are TRBV5-1 and TRBJ2-5, with 9 bases lining up with TRBD1. The CDR3 is 15 residues long. The trim removed 4 bases at V and 4 bases at J, leaving 8 bases unmatched. Germline CDR1 SGHRS, CDR2 YFSETQ. The CDR3 sequence is CASSNTGGYGETQYF. The CDR3 bases are TGCGCCAGCAGCAACACAGGGGGCTATGGAGAGACCCAGTACTTC.